The present entry profiles one T cell receptor beta chain with its context. Its matching antigen is unknown. This entry comes from a study of CXCR3-negative and CXCR3-positive naive CD8 T cells. Background on the study: The dataset comprises about 135 million TRB reads in total, with about 1.5 +/- 0.3 million reads per library.

The study's findings and limits: Researchers report that CXCR3-positive naive cells carry more hydrophobic TRB CDR3s than CXCR3-negative naive cells.

The CDR3 runs 14 residues. Germline V gene lookup returns CDR1 LGHNA and CDR2 YNFKEQ. All TRB cDNA libraries came from 5' RACE performed with UMI labels. TCRdb re-called the 5' RACE reads and gives one entry per CDR3 protein, without DNA. The listing records about 98,000 distinct CDR3 sequences. Phenotypically, naive CD8+ T cells corresponded to CD45RO-CCR7+CD27+CD95-. V is TRBV4-2 and J is TRBJ2-3. The specimen sequenced was naive CXCR3+ CD8+ T cells from blood. This sample's subset: CD45RO-CCR7+CD27+CD95- naive CD8+ T cells expressing CXCR3 (TNR3+). The receptor comes from a human donor in good health. Some clones in this sample may be carry-over from other donors' samples. The chain's CDR3 is CASSPTLFTDTQYF.